These 11 T cell receptor beta chains were all obtained from the same sample, sequenced in a study of neurological immune-mediated disorders. TCRdb reprocessed the 5' RACE reads via MiXCR and lists one record per CDR3 protein. The sample has roughly 100,000 distinct CDR3 sequences, about a tenth seen once. Time point here: longitudinal time-point 3. The sample taken for sequencing was PBMCs. These receptors were taken from a female donor with HTLV-1-associated myelopathy (HAM/TSP).

In its sample, this clonotype was seen many times. The CDR3 is CASSLQGGTGGSGELFF. DNA for the CDR3: TGTGCCAGCAGTCTTCAAGGGGGGACAGGGGGGTCCGGGGAGCTGTTTTTT. J is TRBJ2-2 and V is TRBV6-5; 11 nucleotides align to TRBD1. The V and J ends lost 5 bases and 6 bases, in that order; junction bases with no gene match: 11. CDR1 and CDR2 (germline): MNHEY, SVGAGI. CDR3 length: 17 amino acids.

This clonotype showed up many times. This chain links TRBV20-1 with TRBJ1-3; 9 positions match TRBD1. Per the germline V gene, CDR1 is DFQATT and CDR2 is SNEGSKA (reference sequence). The V and J ends lost 1 base and 0 bases, in that order; junction bases with no gene match: 4. This CDR3 is built from 16 residues. The CDR3 is CSARGQGVISGNTIYF. The CDR3, as DNA: TGCAGTGCTAGAGGACAGGGGGTTATCTCTGGAAACACCATATATTTT.

This clonotype was seen at least ten times. The CDR3 is CSGIGPGRYEQYF. For the CDR3, the DNA is TGCAGCGGCATTGGGCCAGGCCGTTACGAGCAGTACTTC. This chain links TRBV29-1 with TRBJ2-7; D not certain. The germline CDR1 and CDR2 sequences are SQVTM and ANQGSEA. Trimming removed 7 bases at V and 4 bases at J, with 17 bases between. The CDR3 length is 13 residues.

This clonotype was seen repeatedly, ten times or more. The gene calls are TRBV5-6 and TRBJ2-7; tentatively, D is TRBD2 (5 bases). The CDR3 consists of 12 residues. Germline loops: CDR1 SGHDT, CDR2 YYEEEE. V was shortened by 4 bases and J by 6 bases, with 11 bases between the two germline ends. CDR3 sequence reads: CASSRTSSEQYF. The CDR3 DNA sequence: TGTGCCAGCAGCAGAACTAGTTCCGAGCAGTACTTC.

This clonotype was detected only a few times. The chain has TRBV20-1 and TRBJ2-5; either TRBD1 or TRBD2 may supply D (5 bases each). V lost 6 bases and J lost 1, with 15 bases in between. This CDR3 spans 14 amino acids. Germline CDR1 is DFQATT and CDR2 is SNEGSKA (reference sequence). The CDR3 nucleotides read TGCAGTGCGCGTCGAGGGGCGAGCCAAGAGACCCAGTACTTC. It yields the protein CSARRGASQETQYF.

This clonotype was picked up many times. This rearrangement joins TRBV27 to TRBJ2-7; maybe TRBD1 (6 bases). This CDR3 has 14 residues. From germline, CDR1 is MNHEY and CDR2 SMNVEV (reference sequence). Trimming cost V 7 bases and J 1 base, with 14 bases left between them. The CDR3 is CASKDGQLSYEQYF. The CDR3 DNA follows: TGTGCCAGCAAAGATGGACAGTTATCCTACGAGCAGTACTTC.

This clonotype has a count of ten or more. The chain employs TRBV6-5 and TRBJ2-7; TRBD1 aligns across 9 bases. This CDR3 has 14 residues. V gave up 8 bases and J gave up 6 bases; unmatched junction bases: 11. Germline V lookup: CDR1 MNHEY, CDR2 SVGAGI. CDR3 nucleotide sequence: TGTGCCAGCGTCGGGACAGGGTTAATCCGCGAGCAGTACTTC. It translates to CASVGTGLIREQYF.

In its sample, this clonotype was seen many times. This sequence joins TRBV20-1 and TRBJ2-3; a weak D match, TRBD2 (6 bases). Germline-derived CDR1 and CDR2 are DFQATT and SNEGSKA (reference sequence). The V end lost 2 bases, the J end lost 6 bases, and 42 bases lay between the germline ends. The CDR3 is 23 amino acids. The CDR3 region has the DNA TGCAGTGCTAGAATTGCCCCGGGTTTTGTTTTCGGTGCGGGGCGGGGCCCGTTGGATACGCAGTATTTT. It specifies CSARIAPGFVFGAGRGPLDTQYF.

The rearrangement links TRBV2 to TRBJ2-2; 8 bases fit TRBD1. Germline V lookup: CDR1 SNHLY, CDR2 FYNNEI. Trimming cost V 5 bases and J 6 bases; bases outside gene matches: 5. This CDR3 is built from 14 residues. The CDR3 region has the DNA TGTGCCAGCAGTCTTACAGGGGGTCCCGGGGAGCTGTTTTTT. Protein: CASSLTGGPGELFF.

At least ten counts were recorded for this clonotype. This sequence joins TRBV9 and TRBJ2-2; no clear D. The CDR3 runs 12 residues. Germline V gene sequence: CDR1 SGDLS, CDR2 YYNGEE. Trimming took 2 bases from V and 6 from J, leaving 5 bases between them. The CDR3 sequence is CASSVGSGELFF. The CDR3 bases are TGTGCCAGCAGCGTCGGATCCGGGGAGCTGTTTTTT.

V gene TRBV11-2 combines with J gene TRBJ2-5, with D possibly matching TRBD2 (6 bases). The CDR3 consists of 16 residues. Germline loops: CDR1 SGHAT, CDR2 FQNNGV. Deletions cut 4 bases from V and 5 bases from J, with 20 bases between. The CDR3 is CASSSGDQGPMETQYF. DNA for the CDR3: TGTGCCAGCAGCTCGGGGGATCAGGGCCCTATGGAGACCCAGTACTTC. Filled out from reference TRBV11-2 and TRBJ2-5, the complete variable domain reads EAGVAQSPRYKIIEKRQSVAFWCNPISGHATLYWYQQILGQGPKLLIQFQNNGVVDDSQLPKDRFSAERLKGVDSTLKIQPAKLEDSAVYLCASSSGDQGPMETQYFGPGTRLLVL.